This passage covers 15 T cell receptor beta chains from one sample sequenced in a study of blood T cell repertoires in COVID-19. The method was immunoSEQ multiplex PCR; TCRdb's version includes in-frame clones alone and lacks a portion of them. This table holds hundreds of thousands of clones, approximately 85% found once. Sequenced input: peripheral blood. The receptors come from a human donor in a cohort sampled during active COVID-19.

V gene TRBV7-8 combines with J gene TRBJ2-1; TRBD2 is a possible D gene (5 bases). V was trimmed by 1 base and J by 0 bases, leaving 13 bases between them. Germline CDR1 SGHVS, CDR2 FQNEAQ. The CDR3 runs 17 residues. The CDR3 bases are TGTGCCAGCAGCTTAGTGCCGCGGGCGTCCTCCTACAATGAGCAGTTCTTC. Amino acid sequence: CASSLVPRASSYNEQFF.

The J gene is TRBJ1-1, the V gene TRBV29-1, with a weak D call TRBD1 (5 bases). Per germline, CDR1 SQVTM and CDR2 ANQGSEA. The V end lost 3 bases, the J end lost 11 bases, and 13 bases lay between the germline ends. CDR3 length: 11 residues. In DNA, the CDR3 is TGCAGCGTTGATGTAGGGGATCGTGCTTTCTTT. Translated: CSVDVGDRAFF.

The CDR3 bases are TGTGCCAGCAGTTACAGGGGACAGGGTTATGGCTACACCTTC. Its translation is CASSYRGQGYGYTF. V usage is TRBV6-5 and J usage is TRBJ1-2; 9 bases map to TRBD1. V was clipped by 2 bases and J by 5 bases; unmatched bases: 3. The germline V gene has CDR1 MNHEY and CDR2 SVGAGI. CDR3 size: 14 residues.

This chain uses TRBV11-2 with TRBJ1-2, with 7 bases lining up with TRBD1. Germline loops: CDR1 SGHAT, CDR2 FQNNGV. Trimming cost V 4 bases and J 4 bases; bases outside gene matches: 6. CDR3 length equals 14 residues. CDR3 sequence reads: CASSSGTVLYGYTF. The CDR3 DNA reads TGTGCCAGCAGCTCTGGGACAGTTCTCTATGGCTACACCTTC.

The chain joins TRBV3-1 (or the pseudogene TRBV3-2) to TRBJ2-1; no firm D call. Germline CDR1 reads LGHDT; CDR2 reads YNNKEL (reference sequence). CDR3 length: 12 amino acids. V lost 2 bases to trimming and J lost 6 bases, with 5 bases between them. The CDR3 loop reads CASSQSGNEQFF. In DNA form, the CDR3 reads TGTGCCAGCAGCCAATCGGGCAATGAGCAGTTCTTC.

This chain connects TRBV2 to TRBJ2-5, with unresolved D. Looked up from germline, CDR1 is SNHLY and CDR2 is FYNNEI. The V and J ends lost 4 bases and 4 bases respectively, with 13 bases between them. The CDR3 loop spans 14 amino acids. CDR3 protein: CASSGEPAGETQYF. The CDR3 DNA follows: TGTGCCAGCAGTGGAGAGCCTGCTGGAGAGACCCAGTACTTC.

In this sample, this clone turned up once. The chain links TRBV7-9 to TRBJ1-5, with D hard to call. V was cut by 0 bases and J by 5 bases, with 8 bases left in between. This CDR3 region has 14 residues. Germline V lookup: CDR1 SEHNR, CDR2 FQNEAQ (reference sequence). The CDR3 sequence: CASSLAGEHQPQHF. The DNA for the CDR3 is TGTGCCAGCAGCTTAGCCGGGGAACATCAGCCCCAGCATTTT.

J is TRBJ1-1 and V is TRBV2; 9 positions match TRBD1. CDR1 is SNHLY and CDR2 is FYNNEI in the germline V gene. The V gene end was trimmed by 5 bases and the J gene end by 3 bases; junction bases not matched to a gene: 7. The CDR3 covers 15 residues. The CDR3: CASSSPDRGDTEAFF. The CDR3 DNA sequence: TGTGCCAGCAGTTCGCCGGACAGGGGAGACACTGAAGCTTTCTTT.

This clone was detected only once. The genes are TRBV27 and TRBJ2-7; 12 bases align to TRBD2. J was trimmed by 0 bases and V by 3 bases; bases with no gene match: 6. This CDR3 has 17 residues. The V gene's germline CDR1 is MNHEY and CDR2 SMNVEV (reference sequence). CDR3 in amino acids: CASSFIATSGSSYEQYF. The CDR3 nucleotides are TGTGCCAGCAGTTTCATTGCGACTAGCGGGAGCTCCTACGAGCAGTACTTC.

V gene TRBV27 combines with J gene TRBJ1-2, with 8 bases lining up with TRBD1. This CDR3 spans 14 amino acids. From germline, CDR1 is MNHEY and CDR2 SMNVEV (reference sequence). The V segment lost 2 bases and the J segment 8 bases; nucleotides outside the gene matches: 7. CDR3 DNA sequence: TGTGCCAGCAGTTTAATGGGACAGGCGGGGGGCTACACCTTC. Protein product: CASSLMGQAGGYTF.

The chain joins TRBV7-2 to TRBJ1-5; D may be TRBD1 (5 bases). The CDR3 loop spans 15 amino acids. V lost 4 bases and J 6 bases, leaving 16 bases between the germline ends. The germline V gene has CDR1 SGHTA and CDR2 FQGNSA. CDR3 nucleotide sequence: TGTGCCAGCAGCTCATCGCGGGGCGCCAGTCAGCCCCAGCATTTT. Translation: CASSSSRGASQPQHF.

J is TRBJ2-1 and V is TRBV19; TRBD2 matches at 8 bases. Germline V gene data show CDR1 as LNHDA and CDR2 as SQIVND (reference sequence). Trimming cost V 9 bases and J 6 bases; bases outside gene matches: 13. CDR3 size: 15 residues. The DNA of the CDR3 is TGTGCCAGCTACTGGCGGCACGGGACTAGCAATGAGCAGTTCTTC. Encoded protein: CASYWRHGTSNEQFF.

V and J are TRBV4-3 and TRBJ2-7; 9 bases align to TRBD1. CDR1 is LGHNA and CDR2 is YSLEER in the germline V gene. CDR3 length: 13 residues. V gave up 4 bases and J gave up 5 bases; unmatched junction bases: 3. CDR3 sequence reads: CASSPRTGDEQYF. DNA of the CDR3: TGCGCCAGCAGCCCTAGGACAGGGGACGAGCAGTACTTC.

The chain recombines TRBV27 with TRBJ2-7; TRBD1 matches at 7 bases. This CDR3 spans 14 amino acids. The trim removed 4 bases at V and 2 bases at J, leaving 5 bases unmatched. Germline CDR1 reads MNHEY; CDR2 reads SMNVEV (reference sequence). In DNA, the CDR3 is TGTGCCAGCAGTTCAAGACAGGGTACCTACGAGCAGTACTTC. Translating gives CASSSRQGTYEQYF.

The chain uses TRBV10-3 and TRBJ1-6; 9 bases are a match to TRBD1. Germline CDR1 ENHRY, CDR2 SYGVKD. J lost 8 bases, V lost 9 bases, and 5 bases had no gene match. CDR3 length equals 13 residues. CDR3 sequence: CAIQGAKDSPLHF. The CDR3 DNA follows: TGTGCCATACAGGGGGCGAAGGATTCACCCCTCCACTTT.